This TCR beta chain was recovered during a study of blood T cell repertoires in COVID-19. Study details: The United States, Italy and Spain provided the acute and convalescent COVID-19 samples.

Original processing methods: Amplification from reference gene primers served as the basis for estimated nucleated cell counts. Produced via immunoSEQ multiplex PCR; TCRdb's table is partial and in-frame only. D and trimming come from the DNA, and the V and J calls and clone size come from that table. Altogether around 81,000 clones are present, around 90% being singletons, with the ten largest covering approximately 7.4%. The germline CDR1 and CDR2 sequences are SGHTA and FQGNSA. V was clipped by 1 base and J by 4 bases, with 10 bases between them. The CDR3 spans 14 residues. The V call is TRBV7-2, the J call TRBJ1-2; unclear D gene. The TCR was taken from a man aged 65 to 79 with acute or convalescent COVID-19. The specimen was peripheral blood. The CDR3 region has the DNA TGTGCCAGCAGCTTAGACAGTTTACCCTATGGCTACACCTTC. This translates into CASSLDSLPYGYTF.